The 7 T cell receptor beta chains below all came from one sample that was sequenced in a study of blood T cell repertoires in COVID-19. The protocol was immunoSEQ multiplex PCR, while the TCRdb copy is restricted to in-frame clones and leaves out a portion. The table includes over 200,000 clones, around four fifths detected once. Sequenced: peripheral blood. The receptor source for this set is a woman between 35 and 50 years old with active or convalescent COVID-19.

The rearrangement links TRBV7-3 to TRBJ2-7; TRBD1 matches at 8 bases. There are 16 residues in the CDR3. V lost 5 bases and J lost 3; bases outside the gene matches: 12. CDR1 is SGHTA and CDR2 is FQGTGA in the germline V gene. CDR3 DNA: TGTGCCAGCAGCCGAACCGGGACAGGAGATTTCTACGAGCAGTACTTC. Its translation: CASSRTGTGDFYEQYF. Based on the CDR3 plus reference TRBV7-3 and TRBJ2-7, the full variable domain is GAGVSQTPSNKVTEKGKYVELRCDPISGHTALYWYRQSLGQGPEFLIYFQGTGAADDSGLPNDRFFAVRPEGSVSTLKIQRTERGDSAVYLCASSRTGTGDFYEQYFGPGTRLTVT.

The rearrangement links TRBV30 to TRBJ1-1; 7 nucleotides agree with TRBD1. The ends lost 2 bases at V and 1 base at J; junction bases unmatched: 1. Germline-derived CDR1 and CDR2 are GTSNPN and SVGIG (reference sequence). CDR3 size: 13 residues. Here the CDR3 DNA reads TGTGCCTGGAGTACAGGGGCGAACACTGAAGCTTTCTTT. This translates into CAWSTGANTEAFF.

The rearrangement uses TRBV5-1 and TRBJ2-7; D is undetermined. The germline V gene has CDR1 SGHRS and CDR2 YFSETQ. V dropped 0 bases and J dropped 1 base, with 8 bases sitting between them. CDR3 length: 14 amino acids. The CDR3 loop is CASSLVGLSYEQYF. As DNA, the CDR3 is TGCGCCAGCAGCTTGGTTGGGCTATCCTACGAGCAGTACTTC.

This clone was seen just once. The chain uses TRBV5-1 and TRBJ1-4; D unresolved. The germline gives CDR1 SGHRS, CDR2 YFSETQ. V lost 4 bases to trimming and J lost 0 bases, with 13 bases between them. The CDR3 has 16 amino acids. CDR3 sequence (DNA): TGCGCCAGCAGCCCCAGCGGGGAACCAACTAATGAAAAACTGTTTTTT. Translation gives CASSPSGEPTNEKLFF.

V is TRBV24-1 and J is TRBJ2-1; weak D call: TRBD2 (6 bases). V was shortened by 9 bases and J by 4 bases, with 24 bases between the two germline ends. The CDR3 is made up of 17 amino acids. Germline V gives CDR1 KGHDR, CDR2 SFDVKD. The CDR3 sequence is CATSASGTPQWYNEQFF. The CDR3 nucleotides read TGTGCCACCTCCGCGTCCGGGACTCCCCAATGGTACAATGAGCAGTTCTTC.

V usage is TRBV5-4 and J usage is TRBJ1-1; possible D gene TRBD1, 5 bases. Trimming removed 4 bases at V and 6 bases at J, with 13 bases between. The CDR3 loop spans 13 amino acids. Germline V lookup: CDR1 SGHNT, CDR2 YYREEE (reference sequence). The chain's CDR3 is CASSPLGGAEAFF. DNA for the CDR3: TGTGCCAGCAGCCCCCTGGGAGGGGCTGAAGCTTTCTTT.

The chain joins TRBV7-2 to TRBJ2-3; D call uncertain. The germline V gene has CDR1 SGHTA and CDR2 FQGNSA. V was shortened by 0 bases and J by 4 bases, with 8 bases between the two germline ends. The length of the CDR3 is 14 residues. The CDR3 sequence: CASSLALRPDTQYF. The DNA of the CDR3 is TGTGCCAGCAGCTTAGCGCTACGTCCAGATACGCAGTATTTT.